This T cell receptor (beta chain) was sequenced for a study of T cell responses to AZD1222 COVID-19 vaccine. Study results and limitations: Mostly white British, mostly female donors; authors suggested clonal diversity may be underestimated. Dominant CD4 TCR responses targeted spike regions 160-218 and 743-854. Among AZD1222 vaccinees, only six were seropositive at baseline.

In the case of this clone: Its target is not known.

The CDR3 is made up of 13 amino acids. Trimming removed 10 bases from V and 2 bases from J, with 14 bases in between. CDR1 and CDR2 (germline): MNHEY, SVGAGI. Assay used: immunoSEQ multiplex PCR; TCRdb lists only in-frame clones, some missing. The sample includes fewer than 120,000 clones, nearly 90% of them seen just once. The sequence was collected from an adult in good health. The material was peripheral blood, obtained on day 0 of AZD1222 vaccination. The gene calls are TRBV6-5 and TRBJ2-5; D call uncertain. The CDR3, as DNA: TGTGCCACCCAGTGGTTGGTACAAGAGACCCAGTACTTC. Residues: CATQWLVQETQYF.